The 17 T cell receptor beta chains reported below all come from one sample, sequenced in a study of T cells in narcolepsy. Data came from immunoSEQ multiplex PCR; TCRdb stores just in-frame clones and leaves some out. Of approximately 31,000 clones in the sample, more than 70% are singletons; the top ten hold 1.2%. The sample consisted of CD45RA- memory CD4+ T cells from PBMCs. Receptors originate from a human donor with narcolepsy.

This clone was recorded once. The rearrangement links TRBV18 to TRBJ1-4; the match to TRBD1 covers 9 bases. Trimming at V came to 4 bases and at J to 8 bases, leaving 11 bases not matched to a gene. Germline V gene data show CDR1 as KGHSH and CDR2 as LQKENI. The CDR3 is 16 amino acids. The CDR3 coding sequence is TGTGCCAGCTCACTATACAATTCCGGGACAGGGGAAAAACTGTTTTTT. It translates to CASSLYNSGTGEKLFF.

The genes are TRBV5-1 and TRBJ2-1; D not certain. The CDR3 runs to 15 residues. Germline CDR1 and CDR2: SGHRS and YFSETQ. Trimming stripped 0 bases from V and 0 bases from J, with 7 bases between. As DNA, the CDR3 is TGCGCCAGCAGCTTGGGTACCTACTCCTACAATGAGCAGTTCTTC. Its protein product is CASSLGTYSYNEQFF.

The genes are TRBV5-4 and TRBJ2-2, with a possible D match to TRBD1 (6 bases). V was trimmed by 3 bases and J by 9 bases, leaving 21 bases between them. Per germline, CDR1 SGHNT and CDR2 YYREEE (reference sequence). This CDR3 has 16 amino acids. Here the CDR3 DNA reads TGTGCCAGCAGCTCTCCTCCGGGACATAATATCCGGGAGCTGTTTTTT. Translated, it gives CASSSPPGHNIRELFF.

The chain uses TRBV11-2 and TRBJ1-1; D remains unclear. The germline V gene encodes CDR1 SGHAT and CDR2 FQNNGV. The CDR3 runs to 15 residues. V lost 4 bases to trimming and J lost 0 bases, with 12 bases between them. The CDR3 loop reads CASSSQSLMNTEAFF. CDR3 nucleotide sequence: TGTGCCAGCAGCTCGCAGTCACTTATGAACACTGAAGCTTTCTTT.

The rearrangement joins TRBV9 to TRBJ1-3, with 8 bases lining up with TRBD1. This CDR3 is 17 amino acids long. V shed 1 base and J 0 bases; nucleotides not matched to a gene: 6. The germline CDR1 and CDR2 sequences are SGDLS and YYNGEE. DNA for the CDR3: TGTGCCAGCAGCGTATCCACAGGGGGAACCTCTGGAAACACCATATATTTT. It yields the protein CASSVSTGGTSGNTIYF.

V and J are TRBV5-5 and TRBJ2-3, with a weak D call TRBD1 (7 bases). V was cut by 0 bases and J by 4 bases, with 15 bases left in between. CDR1 is SGHKS and CDR2 is YYEKEE in the germline V gene (reference sequence). The CDR3 is made up of 16 amino acids. CDR3 region: CASSLEGGGLSDTQYF. CDR3 DNA: TGTGCCAGCAGCTTGGAAGGAGGGGGCTTGTCAGATACGCAGTATTTT. Full variable domain (outside the CDR3, taken from reference TRBV5-5 and TRBJ2-3): DAGVTQSPTHLIKTRGQQVTLRCSPISGHKSVSWYQQVLGQGPQFIFQYYEKEERGRGNFPDRFSARQFPNYSSELNVNALLLGDSALYLCASSLEGGGLSDTQYFGPGTRLTVL.

The gene calls are TRBV10-2 and TRBJ2-7; D gene ambiguous. Germline V CDR1 and CDR2: WSHSY, SAAADI. This CDR3 comprises 11 residues. V was clipped by 4 bases and J by 6 bases, with 7 bases between them. The CDR3: CASSAYTEQYF. Here the CDR3 DNA reads TGCGCCAGCAGTGCTTACACCGAGCAGTACTTC.

The J gene is TRBJ1-3, the V gene TRBV29-1; no reliable D call. Germline CDR1 and CDR2: SQVTM and ANQGSEA. V lost 7 bases and J lost 3, with 13 bases in between. The CDR3 sequence is 13 residues long. CDR3 coding DNA: TGCAGCGCCGCGGGCAAAAATGGAAACACCATATATTTT. Its translation: CSAAGKNGNTIYF.

The V call is TRBV18, the J call TRBJ2-6; no clear D. Trimming left V 3 bases short and J 4 bases short, with 10 bases between. The V gene's germline CDR1 is KGHSH and CDR2 LQKENI. The CDR3 length is 15 residues. The CDR3 nucleotides read TGTGCCAGCTCACCTTTAACGGGCGGGGCCAACGTCCTGACTTTC. Translation: CASSPLTGGANVLTF.

The rearrangement joins TRBV19 to TRBJ2-3, with D possibly matching TRBD1 (6 bases). The CDR3 sequence is 16 residues long. V was pared by 7 bases and J by 0 bases, with 17 bases between. Germline CDR1 LNHDA, CDR2 SQIVND (reference sequence). DNA for the CDR3: TGTGCCAGTAAGCTGGGGGCCTATGCTAGCACAGATACGCAGTATTTT. Protein sequence: CASKLGAYASTDTQYF.

This rearrangement joins TRBV15 to TRBJ2-1; TRBD2 matches at 9 bases. Germline CDR1 LNHNV, CDR2 YYDKDF (reference sequence). V shed 3 bases, J shed 5 bases, and the junction held 11 bases outside the gene matches. The CDR3 spans 17 residues. CDR3 bases: TGTGCCACCAGCAGTGATAATAGCGGGAGCCCCCACAATGAGCAGTTCTTC. It specifies CATSSDNSGSPHNEQFF.

J is TRBJ1-1 and V is TRBV6-1, with D possibly TRBD1 on 5 matching bases. The CDR3 contains 14 residues. V lost 6 bases and J lost 4, with 15 bases in between. Germline CDR1 reads MNHNS; CDR2 reads SASEGT. This CDR3 reads CASRVEGRGTEAFF. The CDR3, as DNA: TGTGCCAGCAGGGTGGAGGGGAGGGGCACTGAAGCTTTCTTT.

V gene TRBV5-1 combines with J gene TRBJ1-1; TRBD1 is a possible D gene (6 bases). The V gene lost 2 bases and the J gene lost 3 bases, with 11 bases spanning the gap. CDR1 is SGHRS, CDR2 YFSETQ, per germline. The CDR3 totals 14 residues. CDR3 residues: CASSLQPGDTEAFF. The CDR3 coding sequence is TGCGCCAGCAGCTTACAGCCAGGGGACACTGAAGCTTTCTTT.

This chain uses TRBV6-4 with TRBJ2-1; 11 bases agree with TRBD1. The CDR3 is made up of 14 amino acids. Looked up from germline, CDR1 is MRHNA and CDR2 is SNTAGT. Trimming cost V 5 bases and J 6 bases; bases outside gene matches: 3. The DNA of the CDR3 is TGTGCCAGCAGTAGTGGGACAGGGGGCAATGAGCAGTTCTTC. Translating it yields CASSSGTGGNEQFF.

This sequence joins TRBV6-1 and TRBJ1-2; no reliable D call. This CDR3 has 13 amino acids. V was shortened by 3 bases and J by 8 bases, with 13 bases between the two germline ends. Per the germline V gene, CDR1 is MNHNS and CDR2 is SASEGT. CDR3 amino acids: CASSDMIEAGYTF. The CDR3 DNA follows: TGTGCCAGCAGTGATATGATCGAAGCAGGCTACACCTTC.

The rearrangement joins TRBV5-4 to TRBJ1-1, with 7 bases identical to TRBD1. The length of the CDR3 is 13 residues. CDR1 and CDR2 (germline): SGHNT, YYREEE (reference sequence). V dropped 4 bases and J dropped 10; count of bases not matched to a gene: 10. The CDR3 here is CASSQTRQGRAFF. The CDR3, as DNA: TGTGCCAGCAGCCAAACCAGACAGGGACGAGCTTTCTTT.

The rearrangement links TRBV7-2 to TRBJ2-7; possibly TRBD2 for D (5 bases). The CDR3 length is 15 residues. Germline V gene lookup returns CDR1 SGHTA and CDR2 FQGNSA. V shed 1 base and J shed 4 bases, with 14 bases lying between them. The chain's CDR3 is CASSLDFLTKYEQYF. In DNA form, the CDR3 reads TGTGCCAGCAGCTTAGACTTCCTGACTAAATACGAGCAGTACTTC. The full variable domain, its missing parts supplied by reference TRBV7-2 and TRBJ2-7, is GAGVSQSPSNKVTEKGKDVELRCDPISGHTALYWYRQSLGQGLEFLIYFQGNSAPDKSGLPSDRFSAERTGGSVSTLTIQRTQQEDSAVYLCASSLDFLTKYEQYFGPGTRLTVT.